This entry lists 8 T cell receptor beta chains sequenced from one sample in a study of monozygotic twins with cystic fibrosis. Here immunoSEQ multiplex PCR was the method, and the copy in TCRdb shows in-frame clones only, minus some. The sample records around 23,000 clones, roughly 90% being singletons. Input material: blood. These TCRs come from a girl aged 2 to 9 with cystic fibrosis.

The V call is TRBV6-1, the J call TRBJ2-7; a weak D match, TRBD1 (6 bases). CDR1 is MNHNS and CDR2 is SASEGT in the germline V gene. This CDR3 comprises 15 residues. Trimming removed 2 bases at V and 0 bases at J, with 11 bases between. The CDR3 reads CASSESAGASYEQYF. CDR3 sequence (DNA): TGTGCCAGCAGTGAATCGGCAGGGGCCTCCTACGAGCAGTACTTC.

CDR3 region: CASSPQSRDSREAFF. In DNA form, the CDR3 reads TGTGCCAGCAGCCCTCAATCCCGGGACAGCCGTGAAGCTTTCTTT. This chain connects TRBV7-6 to TRBJ1-1; 7 bases align to TRBD1. This CDR3 spans 15 amino acids. Looked up from germline, CDR1 is SGHVS and CDR2 is FNYEAQ. Trimming at V came to 5 bases and at J to 7 bases, leaving 13 bases not matched to a gene.

The CDR3 reads CASSLASSTEAFF. The CDR3 nucleotides read TGTGCCAGCAGCTTAGCTTCTAGCACTGAAGCTTTCTTT. The chain joins TRBV7-6 to TRBJ1-1; D is ambiguous. V lost 0 bases and J lost 4, with 6 bases in between. Germline CDR1 SGHVS, CDR2 FNYEAQ. The CDR3 extends over 13 amino acids.

This clone was observed once. The chain has TRBV5-4 and TRBJ2-3; D uncertain. Germline V gene lookup returns CDR1 SGHNT and CDR2 YYREEE (reference sequence). V lost 2 bases and J lost 0, with 16 bases in between. CDR3 size: 17 residues. DNA for the CDR3: TGTGCCAGCAGCTTAAGTTTTGTCCGACCTAGCACAGATACGCAGTATTTT. It yields the protein CASSLSFVRPSTDTQYF.

V is TRBV19 and J is TRBJ1-1, with D hard to call. With 2 bases removed from V and 4 bases from J, the gap between germline ends came to 11 bases. CDR3 length equals 14 residues. Germline CDR1 and CDR2: LNHDA and SQIVND (reference sequence). The CDR3 nucleotides read TGTGCCAGTAGTATACTTGGGGAGAGCACTGAAGCTTTCTTT. Translation gives CASSILGESTEAFF.

The chain is built from TRBV6-5 and TRBJ1-4, with no clear D. This CDR3 is 13 amino acids long. V was pared by 6 bases and J by 8 bases, with 13 bases between. Germline V gene data show CDR1 as MNHEY and CDR2 as SVGAGI. CDR3 region: CASSPVSKEKLFF. The CDR3 DNA is TGTGCCAGCAGCCCAGTTTCAAAAGAAAAACTGTTTTTT.

As concerns this clone: Germline and junction disagree at one end, which may indicate a read error. The chain carries TRBV30 and TRBJ2-7; possibly TRBD1 for D (5 bases). Germline values: CDR1 GTSNPN, CDR2 SVGIG (reference sequence). The CDR3 is 15 amino acids. Here the CDR3 reads CAWSVQAQRNRAIWF. Here the CDR3 DNA reads TGTGCCTGGAGTGTACAGGCCCAGAGAAATAGAGCCATTTGGTTC.

The chain uses TRBV5-6 and TRBJ2-2; D remains unclear. CDR1 SGHDT and CDR2 YYEEEE come from the germline V gene. CDR3 length: 16 amino acids. The V gene lost 0 bases and the J gene lost 7 bases, with 16 bases spanning the gap. DNA for the CDR3: TGTGCCAGCAGCTTGGCTACCGTGCCGGTATACGGGGAGCTGTTTTTT. Translation gives CASSLATVPVYGELFF.